This record covers a single TCR beta chain. What it recognizes is unknown. This record belongs to a study of OX40 agonist ivuxolimab in advanced cancers. The wider study: Cohort: around 86% men, mean age about 62, aged roughly 23 to 79. Prior anti-PD-1, anti-PD-L1 or anti-CTLA-4 therapy was allowed; less than 45% had some. Whole-study results and caveats: By week 6 at 0.1 to 3.0 mg/kg, blood CD4+ and CD8+ T cells had expanded clonally. Partly responding patients at 0.1-3.0 mg/kg showed some of the smallest clonal expansion.

Only in-frame clones appear in the TCRdb table, and some are missing; sequencing was by immunoSEQ multiplex PCR. Among some 90,000 clones listed, more than 70% were seen once. The clonotype comes from an adult with an advanced solid tumor such as melanoma, head and neck, liver or kidney cancer. Material: CD4+ or CD8+ T cells sorted from blood, obtained in a trial of the OX40 agonist ivuxolimab.

CDR3 sequence (DNA): TGTGCCAGTAGTATGGGGCAGGGGGCAAGGGGCTACACCTTC. This translates into CASSMGQGARGYTF. This rearrangement joins TRBV19 to TRBJ1-2; 8 bases match TRBD1. The ends lost 3 bases at V and 8 bases at J; junction bases unmatched: 8. In germline, CDR1 is LNHDA, CDR2 SQIVND (reference sequence). The length of the CDR3 is 14 residues.